The 31 T cell receptor beta chains given below trace back to one sample, sequenced in a study of T cell repertoires in cytomegalovirus infection. TCRdb processed the reads anew with MiXCR; each CDR3 protein has one entry. The sample yields 310,000 or so distinct CDR3 sequences, roughly 26% seen once. Sequencing was performed on PBMCs. Receptors originate from a human donor in good health (CMV status not recorded). Some clones in this sample may be carry-over from other donors' samples.

This clonotype was seen at least ten times. The chain uses TRBV7-2 and TRBJ1-2; 7 bases are shared with TRBD1. Germline-derived CDR1 and CDR2 are SGHTA and FQGNSA. The CDR3 contains 15 residues. With 1 base clipped from V and 3 bases from J, the junction kept 5 bases outside the gene matches. The CDR3 sequence: CASSLGDRVHYGYTF. The CDR3 DNA sequence: TGTGCCAGCAGCTTAGGTGACAGGGTACACTATGGCTACACCTTC.

Ten or more counts support this clonotype. V gene TRBV7-2 combines with J gene TRBJ2-5; TRBD2 agrees at 9 bases. The germline CDR1 and CDR2 sequences are SGHTA and FQGNSA. The CDR3 sequence is 15 residues long. V shed 1 base, J shed 3 bases, and the junction held 3 bases outside the gene matches. CDR3 sequence (DNA): TGTGCCAGCAGCTTAGGCGGGAGGGGGGAAGAGACCCAGTACTTC. This gives the protein CASSLGGRGEETQYF.

This clonotype was seen a few times. The chain employs TRBV19 and TRBJ1-6, with TRBD1 matching over 9 bases. This CDR3 spans 14 amino acids. In germline, CDR1 is LNHDA, CDR2 SQIVND (reference sequence). After removal of 8 bases from V and 9 bases from J, the junction contained 8 bases not matched to a gene. The CDR3 protein is CASQAGTGTSPLHF. The CDR3 DNA follows: TGTGCCAGTCAAGCCGGGACAGGGACTTCACCCCTCCACTTT.

The chain has TRBV2 and TRBJ2-3; tentatively, D is TRBD1 or TRBD2 (5 bases each). CDR1 is SNHLY, CDR2 FYNNEI, per germline. V lost 6 bases, J lost 3 bases, and 13 bases lay in between. The CDR3 totals 14 residues. CDR3 coding DNA: TGTGCCAGCAGGACCGTGGGACGTACAGATACGCAGTATTTT. Protein product: CASRTVGRTDTQYF. The full variable domain, its missing parts supplied by reference TRBV2 and TRBJ2-3, is EPEVTQTPSHQVTQMGQEVILRCVPISNHLYFYWYRQILGQKVEFLVSFYNNEISEKSEIFDDQFSVERPDGSNFTLKIRSTKLEDSAMYFCASRTVGRTDTQYFGPGTRLTVL.

The genes are TRBV6-2 or TRBV6-3 and TRBJ2-1; D call uncertain. The CDR3 runs to 15 residues. Trimming cost V 5 bases and J 3 bases, with 14 bases left between them. Germline CDR1 and CDR2: MNHEY and SVGEGT. The CDR3 is CASSSLPRIYNEQFF. CDR3 nucleotides: TGTGCCAGCAGTAGTCTTCCTAGAATCTACAATGAGCAGTTCTTC.

The chain couples TRBV28 to TRBJ2-7; D tentatively fits TRBD1 or TRBD2 (6 bases each). Germline V lookup: CDR1 MDHEN, CDR2 SYDVKM. This CDR3 is built from 14 residues. V was shortened by 6 bases and J by 2 bases, with 14 bases between the two germline ends. CDR3 protein: CASRRGVETYEQYF. CDR3 bases: TGTGCCAGCAGAAGGGGGGTAGAGACCTACGAGCAGTACTTC.

Turning to this clonotype: A read error may produce the germline difference seen at one junction end. CDR3 sequence (DNA): TGCACCAGCAGCTTGCAGCGGGGTGCCAATGAGCAGTTCTTC. It specifies CTSSLQRGANEQFF. The chain recombines TRBV5-1 with TRBJ2-1; 7 bases line up with TRBD2. CDR1 and CDR2 (germline): SGHRS, YFSETQ. This CDR3 region has 14 residues.

In this sample, this clonotype turned up many times. The V call is TRBV7-8, the J call TRBJ2-7, with no clear D. From germline, CDR1 is SGHVS and CDR2 FQNEAQ. The CDR3 loop spans 16 amino acids. V was pared by 2 bases and J by 0 bases, with 14 bases between. The CDR3 DNA follows: TGTGCCAGCAGCTTAACCTTCTCCCGACCCTCCTACGAGCAGTACTTC. Translated, it gives CASSLTFSRPSYEQYF.

This clonotype was observed a few times. The V gene is TRBV20-1, the J gene TRBJ2-5; the match to TRBD2 covers 7 bases. Germline assignment: CDR1 DFQATT and CDR2 SNEGSKA (reference sequence). V gave up 6 bases and J gave up 1 base; unmatched junction bases: 8. CDR3 length equals 14 residues. CDR3 loop: CSASPGTTQETQYF. The CDR3 DNA reads as TGCAGTGCGTCCCCAGGGACTACCCAAGAGACCCAGTACTTC.

This chain joins TRBV4-1 and TRBJ1-5, with 7 bases lining up with TRBD1. The germline V gene has CDR1 MGHRA and CDR2 YSYEKL. This CDR3 has 15 amino acids. Losses at the gene ends were 4 bases for V and 9 bases for J; bases not matched to a gene: 12. This chain's CDR3 is CASSPPPGQSGPQHF. In nucleotides, the CDR3 is TGCGCCAGCAGCCCCCCTCCGGGACAGAGTGGGCCCCAGCATTTT.

The genes are TRBV5-4 and TRBJ2-3; no clear D. Germline V lookup: CDR1 SGHNT, CDR2 YYREEE (reference sequence). Trimming left V 0 bases short and J 0 bases short, with 8 bases between. The CDR3 covers 15 residues. CDR3 residues: CASSLGWASTDTQYF. Written as DNA, the CDR3 is TGTGCCAGCAGCTTGGGCTGGGCTAGCACAGATACGCAGTATTTT.

This clonotype was found many times. The V and J genes are TRBV6-5 and TRBJ2-1, with D maybe TRBD2 (6 bases). Trimming removed 0 bases at V and 3 bases at J, with 12 bases between. The germline V gene has CDR1 MNHEY and CDR2 SVGAGI. The CDR3 covers 16 residues. In DNA form, the CDR3 reads TGTGCCAGCAGTTACTCCTCCGGGAGAAGCTACAATGAGCAGTTCTTC. It is translated as CASSYSSGRSYNEQFF.

This clonotype has just a few counts. The J gene is TRBJ1-2, the V gene TRBV11-2; possible D gene TRBD1, 6 bases. The V end was cut by 5 bases, the J end by 5 bases, with 18 bases between. Germline-derived CDR1 and CDR2 are SGHAT and FQNNGV. The CDR3 sequence is 15 residues long. CDR3 loop: CASSRTMDRFYGYTF. In DNA, the CDR3 is TGTGCCAGCAGCCGGACAATGGACAGATTTTATGGCTACACCTTC.

Points on this clonotype: A much larger clone differs by one base, so this may be a read error. The rearrangement joins TRBV7-2 to TRBJ2-7, with TRBD2 as a possible D gene (6 bases). The CDR3 spans 17 residues. The germline V gene has CDR1 SGHTA and CDR2 FQGNSA. The CDR3 sequence: CASSPTPGLPFSYGQYF. The CDR3 DNA is TGTGCCAGCAGCCCAACTCCGGGACTCCCATTCTCCTACGGGCAGTACTTC.

This clonotype came up a few times. This chain links TRBV13 with TRBJ2-7; D gene uncertain. Germline-derived CDR1 and CDR2 are PRHDT and FYEKMQ (reference sequence). Trimming left V 4 bases short and J 3 bases short, with 16 bases between. This CDR3 has 15 residues. For the CDR3, the DNA is TGTGCCAGCAGCTCCGGACCGCGCCCCCTCTACGAGCAGTACTTC. Protein product: CASSSGPRPLYEQYF.

The sample holds many counts of this clonotype. The chain is built from TRBV7-8 and TRBJ2-5; 7 positions match TRBD2. The CDR3 is 17 residues long. CDR1 SGHVS and CDR2 FQNEAQ come from the germline V gene. V was clipped by 0 bases and J by 5 bases; unmatched bases: 12. CDR3 sequence (DNA): TGTGCCAGCAGCTTAGCGGGGATGGCTAGCGGTGGCGAGACCCAGTACTTC. Protein product: CASSLAGMASGGETQYF.

This clonotype occurred many times. The chain carries TRBV28 and TRBJ1-1; D gene uncertain. The germline V and J ends were trimmed by 2 bases and 7 bases, with 5 bases remaining between them. Per germline, CDR1 MDHEN and CDR2 SYDVKM. The CDR3 contains 11 residues. The CDR3 coding sequence is TGTGCCAGCAGTTTAAACCTTGAAGCTTTCTTT. Amino acid sequence: CASSLNLEAFF.

This clonotype was detected a few times. The chain has TRBV4-1 and TRBJ2-5; no clear D. Trimming left V 5 bases short and J 2 bases short, with 12 bases between. Germline values: CDR1 MGHRA, CDR2 YSYEKL. The CDR3 consists of 14 residues. Here the CDR3 reads CASSSPAGQETQYF. CDR3 coding DNA: TGCGCCAGCAGCTCCCCCGCAGGACAAGAGACCCAGTACTTC.

This clonotype was observed a handful of times. The J gene is TRBJ1-1, the V gene TRBV28; maybe TRBD1 (6 bases). Germline V gives CDR1 MDHEN, CDR2 SYDVKM. The ends were cut back, 5 bases at V and 7 bases at J, with 14 bases in the middle. CDR3 length: 13 amino acids. For the CDR3, the DNA is TGTGCCAGCAGTATCGGACAGAACGGTGAAGCTTTCTTT. Translation: CASSIGQNGEAFF.

This clonotype has at least ten counts. The chain recombines TRBV7-2 with TRBJ1-1; no reliable D call. Germline V gives CDR1 SGHTA, CDR2 FQGNSA. Trimming stripped 5 bases from V and 1 base from J, with 17 bases between. This CDR3 has 16 residues. CDR3 region: CASSPPGQAKNTEAFF. In DNA form, the CDR3 reads TGTGCCAGCAGCCCTCCTGGGCAGGCCAAGAACACTGAAGCTTTCTTT.

This clonotype came up a few times. This chain joins TRBV10-3 and TRBJ2-1, with a possible D match to TRBD1 (7 bases). The CDR3 spans 15 residues. In germline, CDR1 is ENHRY, CDR2 SYGVKD. Between the trimmed V and J ends, which lost 10 bases and 5 bases, there was a span of 21 bases. The CDR3: CATRGEPGQNNEQFF. CDR3 nucleotides: TGTGCCACCAGGGGGGAGCCGGGACAGAACAATGAGCAGTTCTTC.

This clonotype was observed at least ten times. The chain is built from TRBV7-2 and TRBJ1-2, with 7 positions matching TRBD1. Germline CDR1 is SGHTA and CDR2 is FQGNSA. V lost 1 base to trimming and J lost 8 bases; unmatched junction nucleotides: 7. This CDR3 has 14 amino acids. The CDR3 spells CASSLGGQMRGYTF. The CDR3 coding sequence is TGTGCCAGCAGCTTAGGGGGACAGATGCGAGGCTACACCTTC. Based on the CDR3 plus reference TRBV7-2 and TRBJ1-2, the full variable domain is GAGVSQSPSNKVTEKGKDVELRCDPISGHTALYWYRQSLGQGLEFLIYFQGNSAPDKSGLPSDRFSAERTGGSVSTLTIQRTQQEDSAVYLCASSLGGQMRGYTFGSGTRLTVV.

The J gene is TRBJ1-1, the V gene TRBV12-3 or TRBV12-4; TRBD1 matches 7 bases. Trimming removed 4 bases from V and 5 bases from J; junction bases left unmatched: 1. This CDR3 has 12 residues. CDR3 nucleotide sequence: TGTGCCAGCAGTTCACAGGGGACTGAAGCTTTCTTT. This codes for CASSSQGTEAFF.

V gene TRBV6-5 combines with J gene TRBJ2-7; D is perhaps TRBD1 (6 bases). Germline CDR1 MNHEY, CDR2 SVGAGI. The CDR3 sequence is 13 residues long. V was shortened by 5 bases and J by 4 bases, with 12 bases between the two germline ends. DNA for the CDR3: TGTGCCAGCAGTCAACAGGGAGTTTACGAGCAGTACTTC. Protein product: CASSQQGVYEQYF.

The rearrangement links TRBV18 to TRBJ1-1; 8 bases align to TRBD1. The germline V gene encodes CDR1 KGHSH and CDR2 LQKENI. This CDR3 region has 17 residues. The J segment lost 4 bases and the V segment lost 6 bases, leaving 16 bases of the junction unmatched. The CDR3 loop reads CASSTGQAGGLVTEAFF. CDR3 coding DNA: TGTGCCAGCTCGACGGGACAGGCGGGTGGTCTTGTCACTGAAGCTTTCTTT.

The chain has TRBV29-1 and TRBJ2-1; TRBD2 aligns across 10 bases. V trimming: 0 bases; J trimming: 4 bases; junction bases outside the gene matches: 6. Germline CDR1 SQVTM, CDR2 ANQGSEA. This CDR3 is built from 16 residues. The CDR3 reads CSVEDAGLAKYNEQFF. The CDR3 DNA is TGCAGCGTTGAAGACGCGGGACTAGCGAAGTACAATGAGCAGTTCTTC.

This clonotype came up many times. This chain joins TRBV7-2 and TRBJ1-2, with unresolved D. Germline V gene sequence: CDR1 SGHTA, CDR2 FQGNSA. Trimming removed 3 bases from V and 4 bases from J, with 9 bases in between. CDR3 length equals 13 residues. DNA of the CDR3: TGTGCCAGCAGCTTCGAAGGAGCCTATGGCTACACCTTC. Protein: CASSFEGAYGYTF.

The rearrangement links TRBV5-5 to TRBJ2-1; possible D gene TRBD1, 5 bases. The CDR3 sequence is 14 residues long. Trimming removed 4 bases at V and 2 bases at J, with 10 bases between. Germline CDR1 and CDR2: SGHKS and YYEKEE (reference sequence). The CDR3 here is CASSLRVAYNEQFF. In DNA, the CDR3 is TGTGCCAGCAGCCTCAGGGTAGCCTACAATGAGCAGTTCTTC.

For this clonotype: Since a much larger clone is just one base distant, this may be a read error. V usage is TRBV7-2 and J usage is TRBJ2-2; 8 bases map to TRBD2. This CDR3 has 15 amino acids. The germline CDR1 and CDR2 sequences are SGHTA and FQGNSA. V lost 5 bases and J lost 7; bases outside the gene matches: 9. The CDR3 nucleotides are TGTGCCAGCAGCCAGACTAGCGTGACCGTCGGGGAGCTGTTTTTT. This gives the protein CASSQTSVTVGELFF.

The sample holds many counts of this clonotype. V is TRBV7-2 and J is TRBJ1-1; 7 bases agree with TRBD1. The CDR3 is 13 residues long. CDR1 and CDR2 (germline): SGHTA, FQGNSA. Trimming took 6 bases from V and 4 from J; bases not matched to a gene: 5. CDR3 in amino acids: CASSFTGATEAFF. As DNA, the CDR3 is TGTGCCAGCAGTTTTACAGGGGCCACTGAAGCTTTCTTT.

The chain has TRBV7-3 and TRBJ2-2; D is ambiguous. CDR3 length: 14 residues. Germline values: CDR1 SGHTA, CDR2 FQGTGA. Trimming cost V 8 bases and J 2 bases, with 12 bases left between them. The CDR3 loop reads CASGMGSNTGELFF. In nucleotides, the CDR3 is TGTGCCAGCGGTATGGGCTCCAACACCGGGGAGCTGTTTTTT.